These 27 T cell receptor beta chains originate from one sample sequenced in a study of molecular identifiers for immune sequencing clone quantification. TCRdb independently ran MiXCR on the PCR reads; one entry per CDR3 protein. The table includes 80,000 to 100,000 distinct CDR3 sequences, about 24% detected once. Sequenced material: naive CD8+ T cells from blood, with Jurkat cell RNA spiked in. Specified subset: FACS-sorted CD8+CD4-CCR7+CD45RA+ naive T cells. These receptors were taken from a human donor in good health. Some libraries in this study had Jurkat cell RNA spiked in.

This clonotype was seen at least ten times. The J gene is TRBJ2-7, the V gene TRBV4-1; the match to TRBD1 covers 9 bases. Unmatched junction bases numbered 4, after V lost 0 bases and J lost 4 bases. In germline, CDR1 is MGHRA, CDR2 YSYEKL. This CDR3 region has 15 residues. The CDR3 region is CASSQDEGTGYEQYF. CDR3 nucleotides: TGCGCCAGCAGCCAAGATGAGGGGACAGGGTACGAGCAGTACTTC.

Details on this clonotype: At one end, the junction sequence differs from germline, possibly due to a read error. The rearrangement uses TRBV11-2 and TRBJ2-1; 7 positions agree with TRBD2. Germline CDR1 and CDR2: SGHAT and FQNNGV. The CDR3 consists of 13 residues. The CDR3 nucleotides read TGTGCTAGCAGCCGCGCGGGAGCGGATGAGCAGTTCTTC. This codes for CASSRAGADEQFF.

This clonotype was recorded at least ten times. The rearrangement uses TRBV14 and TRBJ2-4; D ambiguous. Germline lookup yields CDR1 SGHDN and CDR2 FVKESK. This CDR3 comprises 12 residues. V was shortened by 0 bases and J by 15 bases, with 12 bases between the two germline ends. In DNA form, the CDR3 reads TGTGCCAGCAGCCAAGAGGGGATAACCCGGTACTTC. Protein: CASSQEGITRYF.

In its sample, this clonotype was seen many times. V usage is TRBV2 and J usage is TRBJ2-7, with TRBD1 as a possible D gene (5 bases). V was pared by 4 bases and J by 6 bases, with 16 bases between. The CDR3 consists of 14 residues. Per germline, CDR1 SNHLY and CDR2 FYNNEI. The chain's CDR3 is CASSGERQGGEQYF. The CDR3 DNA reads as TGTGCCAGCAGTGGTGAGAGGCAGGGTGGCGAGCAGTACTTC.

Concerning this clonotype: One end of the junction is discordant with germline, which a read error may explain. The rearrangement joins TRBV19 to TRBJ2-7, with D maybe TRBD2 (6 bases). The CDR3 extends over 16 amino acids. From germline, CDR1 is LNHDA and CDR2 SQIVND (reference sequence). The CDR3 coding sequence is TGTGCCTGTAGCGGATCACTAGCTATCCCTTCCTACGAGCAGTACTTC. It encodes CACSGSLAIPSYEQYF.

This clonotype was found many times. The chain uses TRBV12-3 or TRBV12-4 and TRBJ2-1; no definite D call. The V and J ends lost 6 bases and 4 bases respectively, with 4 bases between them. This CDR3 spans 11 amino acids. CDR3 DNA sequence: TGTGCCAGCAGAGGATACAATGAGCAGTTCTTC. Protein sequence: CASRGYNEQFF.

In its sample, this clonotype was seen a few times. CDR3 bases: TGTGCCACCAGCCCCGGGGCTACCCGCCCCGACAATGAGCAGTTCTTC. The encoded protein is CATSPGATRPDNEQFF. The V gene is TRBV24-1, the J gene TRBJ2-1; D tentatively reads TRBD1 or TRBD2 (5 bases each). V was shortened by 7 bases and J by 5 bases, with 20 bases between the two germline ends. The length of the CDR3 is 16 residues. The germline gives CDR1 KGHDR, CDR2 SFDVKD.

This clonotype was observed a handful of times. This chain connects TRBV7-2 to TRBJ2-5; 9 bases align to TRBD2. Germline V gene data show CDR1 as SGHTA and CDR2 as FQGNSA. V was pared by 3 bases and J by 2 bases, with 4 bases of the junction left unmatched. The CDR3 length is 15 residues. As DNA, the CDR3 is TGTGCCAGCAGCTTGGGGGCGGGGGGGCAAGAGACCCAGTACTTC. Translated, it gives CASSLGAGGQETQYF.

Concerning this clonotype itself: This sequence may be a read error, since a much larger clone differs from it by one base. V is TRBV29-1 and J is TRBJ2-4; maybe TRBD1 (5 bases). Trimming removed 7 bases at V and 7 bases at J, with 17 bases between. The CDR3 contains 13 residues. Germline values: CDR1 SQVTM, CDR2 ANQGSEA. The CDR3 reads CSAWGSKGNIQYF. The CDR3 DNA sequence: TGCAGCGCATGGGGCTCGAAAGGGAACATTCAGTACTTC.

Regarding this clonotype: A much more abundant neighbour one base away suggests this may be a read error. J is TRBJ1-3 and V is TRBV12-5; D gene unclear. This CDR3 is built from 18 residues. V was clipped by 5 bases and J by 0 bases, with 20 bases between them. CDR1 is LGHNT and CDR2 is FRNRAP in the germline V gene. The CDR3 DNA is TGTGCTAGTGGTATGGCCATTACCTCAGGAAACTCTGGAAACACCATATATTTT. This translates into CASGMAITSGNSGNTIYF. The complete variable domain, with remaining parts taken from reference TRBV12-5 and TRBJ1-3, reads DARVTQTPRHKVTEMGQEVTMRCQPILGHNTVFWYRQTMMQGLELLAYFRNRAPLDDSGMPKDRFSAEMPDATLATLKIQPSEPRDSAVYFCASGMAITSGNSGNTIYFGEGSWLTVV.

This clonotype was detected only a few times. The J gene is TRBJ1-1, the V gene TRBV19, with a weak D call TRBD1 (5 bases). V was clipped by 3 bases and J by 4 bases, with 9 bases between them. There are 13 residues in the CDR3. Germline values: CDR1 LNHDA, CDR2 SQIVND (reference sequence). The CDR3 DNA is TGTGCCAGTAGTATTGGGACGGGCACTGAAGCTTTCTTT. It codes for CASSIGTGTEAFF.

This clonotype showed up just once. This may arise from a read error, as a much more abundant clone is one base away. The chain recombines TRBV7-8 with TRBJ2-7; D remains ambiguous. The germline CDR1 and CDR2 sequences are SGHVS and FQNEAQ. The CDR3 consists of 14 residues. The CDR3 protein is CASSLTVSSYKQYF. Here the CDR3 DNA reads TGTGCCAGCAGCTTAACAGTAAGCTCCTACAAGCAGTACTTC. The whole variable domain, filled in from reference TRBV7-8 and TRBJ2-7, reads GAGVSQSPRYKVAKRGQDVALRCDPISGHVSLFWYQQALGQGPEFLTYFQNEAQLDKSGLPSDRFFAERPEGSVSTLKIQRTQQEDSAVYLCASSLTVSSYKQYFGPGTRLTVT.

The chain couples TRBV7-9 to TRBJ2-5, with D perhaps TRBD1 (6 bases). Germline-derived CDR1 and CDR2 are SEHNR and FQNEAQ (reference sequence). The V end lost 3 bases, the J end lost 2 bases, and 10 bases lay between the germline ends. CDR3 length: 14 amino acids. CDR3 bases: TGTGCCAGCAGCTTGAGCCAGGGGCAAGAGACCCAGTACTTC. Amino acid sequence: CASSLSQGQETQYF.

At least ten counts were recorded for this clonotype. The V gene is TRBV7-9, the J gene TRBJ2-7; TRBD1 might be the D (5 bases). CDR3 length equals 15 residues. The V gene's germline CDR1 is SEHNR and CDR2 FQNEAQ (reference sequence). Trimming cost V 4 bases and J 2 bases, with 15 bases left between them. This CDR3 is CASSSEPKDTYEQYF. The DNA of the CDR3 is TGTGCCAGCAGCTCAGAACCGAAGGACACCTACGAGCAGTACTTC. Looking up the rest from reference TRBV7-9 and TRBJ2-7 gives the full variable domain: DTGVSQNPRHKITKRGQNVTFRCDPISEHNRLYWYRQTLGQGPEFLTYFQNEAQLEKSRLLSDRFSAERPKGSFSTLEIQRTEQGDSAMYLCASSSEPKDTYEQYFGPGTRLTVT.

Comments on this clonotype: The junction and the germline gene differ at one end; a read error may be behind it. The CDR3 loop is CASSVWGRHQRQHF. In nucleotides, the CDR3 is TGTGCCAGCAGCGTTTGGGGGAGACATCAGCGCCAGCACTTT. J is TRBJ1-5 and V is TRBV9, with a weak D call TRBD1 (5 bases). This CDR3 has 14 residues. Germline values: CDR1 SGDLS, CDR2 YYNGEE.

This clonotype was counted only a few times. The chain employs TRBV20-1 and TRBJ2-1, with D perhaps TRBD2 (6 bases). The CDR3 has 15 residues. Germline V gene data show CDR1 as DFQATT and CDR2 as SNEGSKA (reference sequence). The V end was cut by 3 bases, the J end by 8 bases, with 20 bases between. CDR3 sequence reads: CSASQTRGGLDEQFF. In DNA form, the CDR3 reads TGCAGTGCTAGCCAGACCCGTGGGGGGTTAGATGAGCAGTTCTTC.

This clonotype was seen at least ten times. This chain joins TRBV3-1 and TRBJ1-3; D uncertain. V was pared by 4 bases and J by 0 bases, with 22 bases between. This CDR3 comprises 19 residues. The germline V gene has CDR1 LGHDT and CDR2 YNNKEL (reference sequence). The CDR3 here is CASSLEMVSGRFSGNTIYF. Here the CDR3 DNA reads TGTGCCAGCAGCCTAGAGATGGTCTCTGGGCGGTTCTCTGGAAACACCATATATTTT.

Worth noting for this clonotype: A read error may explain this, as a much larger clone is one base away. The J gene is TRBJ2-3, the V gene TRBV4-1; TRBD1 matches at 9 bases. The V segment lost 4 bases and the J segment 6 bases; nucleotides outside the gene matches: 8. Looked up from germline, CDR1 is MGHRA and CDR2 is YSYEKL. This CDR3 contains 15 residues. The CDR3 sequence is CASSPEDRGVDTQYF. In nucleotides, the CDR3 is TGCGCCAGCAGCCCGGAGGACAGGGGAGTGGATACGCAGTATTTT.

On this clonotype: A much bigger clone sits one base away, suggesting this may be a read error. V gene TRBV14 combines with J gene TRBJ2-5, with 7 bases matching TRBD1. Unmatched junction bases numbered 13, after V lost 1 base and J lost 5 bases. The germline CDR1 and CDR2 sequences are SGHDN and FVKESK. The CDR3 is made up of 17 amino acids. The CDR3 DNA reads TGTGCCAGCAGCCAAGCTCCGGTTGGCAGGGGGTCTGAGACCCAGTACTTC. This translates into CASSQAPVGRGSETQYF.

This clonotype was observed many times. The chain recombines TRBV28 with TRBJ2-3; TRBD2 matches at 11 bases. The CDR3 loop spans 16 amino acids. J was trimmed by 3 bases and V by 5 bases; bases with no gene match: 7. Germline CDR1 is MDHEN and CDR2 is SYDVKM. CDR3 coding DNA: TGTGCCAGCAGTATACTAGCGGGAGAGGTTACAGATACGCAGTATTTT. Its protein is CASSILAGEVTDTQYF. Drawing the rest from reference TRBV28 and TRBJ2-3, the complete variable domain is DVKVTQSSRYLVKRTGEKVFLECVQDMDHENMFWYRQDPGLGLRLIYFSYDVKMKEKGDIPEGYSVSREKKERFSLILESASTNQTSMYLCASSILAGEVTDTQYFGPGTRLTVL.

At least ten counts were recorded for this clonotype. The chain links TRBV11-1 to TRBJ2-3; D gene ambiguous. Germline V lookup: CDR1 SGHAT, CDR2 FQDESV (reference sequence). Trimming shortened V by 4 bases and J by 3 bases, and 17 bases separated the two germline ends. This CDR3 comprises 16 residues. The CDR3 region is CASSWKRSFGTDTQYF. The CDR3 DNA reads TGTGCCAGCAGCTGGAAGCGCTCGTTCGGGACAGATACGCAGTATTTT.

With regard to this clonotype: A read error is possible here, since a much larger clone lies one base away. This likely comes from a read error, as the CDR3 has no conserved phenylalanine or tryptophan at its end. The gene calls are TRBV5-3 and TRBJ2-3, with D unclear. TRBV5-3 is identified as an open reading frame with a role that is uncertain. The CDR3 loop spans 15 amino acids. The CDR3 sequence: CASSLNLDITDTQYL. CDR3 sequence (DNA): TGTGCCAGCAGCTTAAATTTGGATATCACAGATACGCAGTATTTA.

In DNA, the CDR3 is TGTGCCGCCGACCTCGAACGGCACCCGGGAGGAAAACTGTTTTTT. This encodes CAADLERHPGGKLFF. The chain links TRBV6-2 or TRBV6-3 to TRBJ1-4; D gene ambiguous. Trimming took 11 bases from V and 10 from J, leaving 26 bases between them. The CDR3 is 15 amino acids. Germline assignment: CDR1 MNHEY and CDR2 SVGEGT.

V gene TRBV7-3 combines with J gene TRBJ2-1; 8 nucleotides match TRBD2. The CDR3 is 15 residues long. The V gene's germline CDR1 is SGHTA and CDR2 FQGTGA. The V and J ends lost 5 bases and 4 bases, in that order; junction bases with no gene match: 7. CDR3 sequence reads: CASSPSGSGYNEQFF. Here the CDR3 DNA reads TGTGCCAGCAGCCCCAGCGGGAGTGGTTACAATGAGCAGTTCTTC.

Only a few counts were recorded for this clonotype. This chain links TRBV12-5 with TRBJ2-5; the D is unclear. The CDR3 sequence is 16 residues long. Germline V lookup: CDR1 LGHNT, CDR2 FRNRAP. V was cut by 0 bases and J by 0 bases, with 11 bases left in between. CDR3 in amino acids: CASGLVPDRDQETQYF. The CDR3 coding sequence is TGTGCTAGTGGTTTGGTACCCGACCGGGACCAAGAGACCCAGTACTTC.

In the case of this clonotype: A much larger clone differs by one base, so this may be a read error. The rearrangement links TRBV27 to TRBJ2-5; no clear D gene. This CDR3 has 13 residues. Germline CDR1 is MNHEY and CDR2 is SMNVEV (reference sequence). The CDR3 DNA reads TGTGCCAGCAGTTCTCTAAGCCAAGAGGCCCAGTACTTC. Protein sequence: CASSSLSQEAQYF.

This clonotype was counted once. This may arise from a read error, as a much more abundant clone is one base away. CDR3 nucleotides: TGTGCCAGTAGTATAGATCAAGGCCTGACCCAGCATTTT. This translates into CASSIDQGLTQHF. The genes are TRBV19 and TRBJ1-5; no reliable D call. The CDR3 covers 13 residues. The V end lost 0 bases, the J end lost 11 bases, and 11 bases lay between the germline ends. Germline CDR1 reads LNHDA; CDR2 reads SQIVND (reference sequence).